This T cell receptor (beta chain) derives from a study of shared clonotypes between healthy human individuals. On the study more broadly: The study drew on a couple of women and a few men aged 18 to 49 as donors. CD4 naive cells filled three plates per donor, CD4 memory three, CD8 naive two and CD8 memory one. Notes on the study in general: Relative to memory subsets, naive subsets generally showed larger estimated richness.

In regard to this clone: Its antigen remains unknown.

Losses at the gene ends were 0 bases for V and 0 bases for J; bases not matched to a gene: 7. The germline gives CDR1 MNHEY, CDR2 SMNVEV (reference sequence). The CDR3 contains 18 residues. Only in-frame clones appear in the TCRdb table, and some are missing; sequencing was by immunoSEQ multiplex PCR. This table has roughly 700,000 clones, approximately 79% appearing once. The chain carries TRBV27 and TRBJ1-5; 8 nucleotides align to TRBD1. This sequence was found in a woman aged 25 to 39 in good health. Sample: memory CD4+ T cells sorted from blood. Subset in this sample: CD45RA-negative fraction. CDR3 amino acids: CASSLSGGQDNSNQPQHF. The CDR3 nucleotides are TGTGCCAGCAGTTTATCGGGGGGACAGGACAATAGCAATCAGCCCCAGCATTTT.